This TCR beta chain was documented in a study of long-term antiretroviral therapy in people with HIV. Study at large: There is a gap of about a decade between the earliest samples and the later 2015 immediate-ART recommendation. Overall study results and limits: Even long-term ART left TRB diversity below transplant donor controls, despite gains. Clones that had undergone expansion before ART dominated the repertoire at all time points.

Germline CDR1 and CDR2: LNHNV and YYDKDF (reference sequence). J lost 3 bases, V lost 3 bases, and 6 bases had no gene match. The CDR3 consists of 16 residues. Survey-level resolution applied to immunoSEQ assay v3.0. Data came from immunoSEQ multiplex PCR; TCRdb stores just in-frame clones and leaves some out. The table records tens of thousands of clones, roughly 85% of them present only once. Notes on this clone: Its antigen is currently unknown.

Among participants with HIV, every one received treatment in the United States. This rearrangement joins TRBV15 to TRBJ1-5, with 9 bases identical to TRBD1. Specimen: unsorted PBMCs, collected 3.1 years after starting antiretroviral therapy. This receptor was taken from a woman in her forties or fifties with HIV. In DNA form, the CDR3 reads TGTGCCACCAGCAGTAACAGGGGGCCCCTCAATCAGCCCCAGCATTTT. Protein product: CATSSNRGPLNQPQHF.